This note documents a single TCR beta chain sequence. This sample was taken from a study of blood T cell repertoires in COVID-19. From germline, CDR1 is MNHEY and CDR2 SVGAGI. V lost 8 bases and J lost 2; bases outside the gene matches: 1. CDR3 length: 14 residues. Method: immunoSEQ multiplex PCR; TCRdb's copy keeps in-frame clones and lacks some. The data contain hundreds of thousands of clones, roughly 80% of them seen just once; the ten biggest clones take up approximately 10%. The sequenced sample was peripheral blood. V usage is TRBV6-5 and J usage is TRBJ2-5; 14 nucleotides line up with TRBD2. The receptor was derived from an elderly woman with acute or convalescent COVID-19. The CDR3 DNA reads TGTGCCAGCCGACTAGCGGGGGGGCAAGAGACCCAGTACTTC. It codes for CASRLAGGQETQYF.